This is a list of T cell receptor beta chains from one sample in a study of blood T cells in healthy people across ages. One entry per CDR3 protein, called by TCRdb with MiXCR from the 5' RACE reads. This table holds some 900,000 distinct CDR3 sequences, around 48% found once. Material for sequencing was blood. These receptors originate from a man aged 30 to 45 in good health. Each CDR3 is given with its conserved first and last residue. A D gene is named only where the DNA matches it firmly. Size is omitted from some rows. Given values are once, few, many or a class for expanded clones.

D: -
length: 13
V: TRBV6-5
size: -
J: TRBJ1-2
DNA: TGTGCCAGCAGTCGGGCTCGAAACTATGGCTACACCTTC
CDR3: CASSRARNYGYTF

D: -
length: 14
V: TRBV10-3
size: -
J: TRBJ2-2
DNA: TGTGCCATCAGAGGGGACGGCGGCACCGGGGAGCTGTTTTTT
CDR3: CAIRGDGGTGELFF

D: -
length: 14
V: TRBV7-8
size: -
J: TRBJ1-2
DNA: TGTGCCAGCAGCCCGAAGATCGGGGGGGATGGCTACACCTTC
CDR3: CASSPKIGGDGYTF

D: -
length: 13
V: TRBV10-3
size: few
J: TRBJ2-1
DNA: TGTGCCATCAGTGAGGGGGAACGGGGTGAGCAGTTCTTC
CDR3: CAISEGERGEQFF

D: -
length: 14
V: TRBV10-3
size: few
J: TRBJ1-5
DNA: TGTGCCATCAGTGCAGGGAGGATTAATCAGCCCCAGCATTTT
CDR3: CAISAGRINQPQHF

D: -
length: 14
V: TRBV6-4
size: -
J: TRBJ1-2
DNA: TGTGCCAGCAGTGACTCGCCAGGTCCCTATGGCTACACCTTC
CDR3: CASSDSPGPYGYTF

D: TRBD2
length: 16
V: TRBV7-2
size: -
J: TRBJ2-1
DNA: TGTGCCAGCTCTAATAAACTCGGGGGGTGCCGTGGTGAGCAGTTCTTC
CDR3: CASSNKLGGCRGEQFF

D: -
length: 12
V: TRBV12-5
size: -
J: TRBJ2-3
DNA: TGTGCTAGTGGCCCAAATGTAGATACGCAGTATTTT
CDR3: CASGPNVDTQYF

D: -
length: 13
V: TRBV7-9
size: -
J: TRBJ1-2
DNA: TGTGCCAGCAGCTTAGGCATCCAGGATGGCTACACCTTC
CDR3: CASSLGIQDGYTF

D: -
length: 13
V: TRBV7-9
size: -
J: TRBJ2-2
DNA: TGTGCCAGCAGCCCTGGACAGACCGGGGAGCTGTTTTTT
CDR3: CASSPGQTGELFF

D: -
length: 15
V: TRBV13
size: few
J: TRBJ2-1
DNA: TGTGCCAGCAGTCGCACAGGCCTATCCTACAATGAGCAGTTCTTC
CDR3: CASSRTGLSYNEQFF

D: -
length: 15
V: TRBV11-1
size: -
J: TRBJ2-1
DNA: TGTGCCAGCAGCTCCCCGGGCAGATTTGGGAATGAGCAGTTCTTC
CDR3: CASSSPGRFGNEQFF

D: -
length: 14
V: TRBV3-1
size: few
J: TRBJ1-5
DNA: TGTGCCAGCAGCCTTGAAGGACCCGGTCAGCCCCAGCATTTT
CDR3: CASSLEGPGQPQHF

D: TRBD1
length: 15
V: TRBV12-3/TRBV12-4
size: -
J: TRBJ1-5
DNA: TGTGCCAGCAGTCAGACAGGGGGAAGGAATCAGCCCCAGCATTTT
CDR3: CASSQTGGRNQPQHF

D: -
length: 15
V: TRBV4-1
size: -
J: TRBJ1-4
DNA: TGCGCCAGCAGCCAGACGTACCCGGGAGGGGGAAAACTGTTTTTT
CDR3: CASSQTYPGGGKLFF

D: -
length: 15
V: TRBV27
size: many
J: TRBJ2-7
DNA: TGTGCCAGCAGTTTAGGCGCGGGTGGGACCTACGAGCAGTACTTC
CDR3: CASSLGAGGTYEQYF

D: -
length: 15
V: TRBV20-1
size: -
J: TRBJ2-3
DNA: TGCAGTGCTAGAGATCCCCGCGGCTCAGCAGATACGCAGTATTTT
CDR3: CSARDPRGSADTQYF

D: -
length: 16
V: TRBV7-2
size: -
J: TRBJ1-5
DNA: TGTGCCAGCAGCGCCGGCGGGGGGGGAGATAGTCGGCCCCAGCATTTT
CDR3: CASSAGGGGDSRPQHF

D: -
length: 14
V: TRBV29-1
size: -
J: TRBJ2-7
DNA: TGCAGCGCCTTGGAGGGGGGCGCAGACTACGAGCAGTACTTC
CDR3: CSALEGGADYEQYF

D: TRBD2
length: 16
V: TRBV20-1
size: -
J: TRBJ2-3
DNA: TGCAGTGCTCGCCGAGAGCGGGGGGCGATGACAGATACGCAGTATTTT
CDR3: CSARRERGAMTDTQYF

D: -
length: 15
V: TRBV20-1
size: -
J: TRBJ2-3
DNA: TGCAGTGCTAGAAACCGGGTCAGAGCATCAGATACGCAGTATTTT
CDR3: CSARNRVRASDTQYF

D: TRBD1
length: 15
V: TRBV20-1
size: -
J: TRBJ1-2
DNA: TGCAGTGCTAGAGCACCCCAGGGACAGAACTATGGCTACACCTTC
CDR3: CSARAPQGQNYGYTF

D: -
length: 15
V: TRBV7-2
size: few
J: TRBJ2-1
DNA: TGTGCCAGCAGCTCGTCACAGGGCTCCTACAATGAGCAGTTCTTC
CDR3: CASSSSQGSYNEQFF

D: -
length: 15
V: TRBV4-2
size: -
J: TRBJ1-2
DNA: TGTGCCAGCAGCCAAGATGCGGGGGGCGCTGAGGGCTACACCTTC
CDR3: CASSQDAGGAEGYTF

D: TRBD1
length: 15
V: TRBV20-1
size: few
J: TRBJ1-1
DNA: TGCAGTGCTAGAGATCCCCAAGGGACAGGGAGCGAAGCTTTCTTT
CDR3: CSARDPQGTGSEAFF

D: TRBD2
length: 17
V: TRBV6-1
size: few
J: TRBJ2-1
DNA: TGTGCCAGCAGATCCCTGACTAGCGGGGCCTCCAGAGATGAGCAGTTCTTC
CDR3: CASRSLTSGASRDEQFF

D: -
length: 14
V: TRBV12-3/TRBV12-4
size: -
J: TRBJ2-1
DNA: TGTGCCAGCAGTGAAGGGACGTCGTACAATGAGCAGTTCTTC
CDR3: CASSEGTSYNEQFF

D: -
length: 13
V: TRBV29-1
size: -
J: TRBJ1-1
DNA: TGCAGCGTCGTACAGGGTTCGGGGACTGAAGCTTTCTTT
CDR3: CSVVQGSGTEAFF

D: -
length: 13
V: TRBV5-1
size: -
J: TRBJ2-7
DNA: TGTGCCAGCAGCGCAGGACACTCCTACGAGCAGTACTTC
CDR3: CASSAGHSYEQYF

D: TRBD2
length: 15
V: TRBV6-5
size: -
J: TRBJ2-3
DNA: TGTGCCAGCAGCACGAGCGGGGGAACCACAGATACGCAGTATTTT
CDR3: CASSTSGGTTDTQYF

D: TRBD1
length: 15
V: TRBV27
size: -
J: TRBJ2-7
DNA: TGTGCCAGCAGTGCATGGACAGGGGGCCACAACGAGCAGTACTTC
CDR3: CASSAWTGGHNEQYF

D: -
length: 16
V: TRBV20-1
size: -
J: TRBJ2-7
DNA: TGCAGTGCTGTAGCAGGTTGGACCCTCAGCTCCTACGAGCAGTACTTC
CDR3: CSAVAGWTLSSYEQYF

D: TRBD1
length: 17
V: TRBV3-1
size: -
J: TRBJ2-1
DNA: TGTGCCAGCAGCCAAGATTGGGGACAGGGGGCCTACAATGAGCAGTTCTTC
CDR3: CASSQDWGQGAYNEQFF

D: -
length: 13
V: TRBV4-1
size: -
J: TRBJ1-2
DNA: TGCGCCAGCAGCCAAGACGTAGAGTATGGCTACACCTTC
CDR3: CASSQDVEYGYTF

D: -
length: 15
V: TRBV3-1
size: -
J: TRBJ2-6
DNA: TGTGCCAGCAGCCAAGAGGGCGCTGGGGCCAACGTCCTGACTTTC
CDR3: CASSQEGAGANVLTF

D: -
length: 12
V: TRBV12-3/TRBV12-4
size: -
J: TRBJ2-7
DNA: TGTGCCAGCAGTCGAAGGGTCCTCGAGCAGTACTTC
CDR3: CASSRRVLEQYF

D: -
length: 13
V: TRBV28
size: -
J: TRBJ2-4
DNA: TGTGCCAGCAGTTTACTCGGGGGAAACATTCAGTACTTC
CDR3: CASSLLGGNIQYF

D: TRBD2
length: 14
V: TRBV6-4
size: -
J: TRBJ2-1
DNA: TGTGCCAGCAGTCATTCGGGGAGGGAAGGTGAGCAGTTCTTC
CDR3: CASSHSGREGEQFF

D: -
length: 14
V: TRBV7-8
size: -
J: TRBJ2-5
DNA: TGTGCCAGCAGCTCAACCACTAGCCAAGAGACCCAGTACTTC
CDR3: CASSSTTSQETQYF

D: -
length: 13
V: TRBV6-5
size: -
J: TRBJ1-2
DNA: TGTGCCAGCAGTTACGACGGCCGTTATGGCTACACCTTC
CDR3: CASSYDGRYGYTF

D: -
length: 14
V: TRBV10-3
size: -
J: TRBJ1-6
DNA: TGTGCCATCAGTGTATCAGGTCCGAATTCACCCCTCCACTTT
CDR3: CAISVSGPNSPLHF

D: -
length: 12
V: TRBV5-6
size: -
J: TRBJ2-1
DNA: TGTGCCAGCAGCTTGGGGGGCGGGGAGAAGTTCTTC
CDR3: CASSLGGGEKFF

D: -
length: 14
V: TRBV20-1
size: few
J: TRBJ2-1
DNA: TGCAGTGCAGGGGGGACAGACTCCTACAATGAGCAGTTCTTC
CDR3: CSAGGTDSYNEQFF

D: -
length: 13
V: TRBV19
size: -
J: TRBJ1-5
DNA: TGTGCCAGTAGTCCCGGCAGGGAGTTATCCCAGCATTTT
CDR3: CASSPGRELSQHF

D: TRBD2
length: 16
V: TRBV4-3
size: few
J: TRBJ2-1
DNA: TGCGCCAGCAGCAAAGCGGGGGACCTCTCCTACAATGAGCAGTTCTTC
CDR3: CASSKAGDLSYNEQFF

D: -
length: 18
V: TRBV7-2
size: once
J: TRBJ1-4
DNA: TGTGCCAGCAGCCCCAGTCGAGGTGACAGCGGCTTTAATGAAAAACTGTTTTTT
CDR3: CASSPSRGDSGFNEKLFF

D: TRBD1
length: 15
V: TRBV29-1
size: few
J: TRBJ1-1
DNA: TGCAGCGTGGACGGGACAGGGGGTTTGGCGGTTGAAGCTTTCTTT
CDR3: CSVDGTGGLAVEAFF

D: -
length: 14
V: TRBV27
size: few
J: TRBJ2-7
DNA: TGTGCCAGCTTTGGCCAAGGGAGGTACTACGAGCAGTACTTC
CDR3: CASFGQGRYYEQYF

D: -
length: 15
V: TRBV13
size: -
J: TRBJ1-4
DNA: TGTGCCAGCAGCCCCTACAGGGCAACTAATGAAAAACTGTTTTTT
CDR3: CASSPYRATNEKLFF

D: -
length: 12
V: TRBV25-1
size: few
J: TRBJ2-7
DNA: TGTGCCAGCAGTGAAAGCGGGCACGAGCAGTACTTC
CDR3: CASSESGHEQYF

D: -
length: 13
V: TRBV20-1
size: -
J: TRBJ2-7
DNA: TGCAGTGCCGCGAGGGGACCGACTTACGAGCAGTACTTC
CDR3: CSAARGPTYEQYF

D: TRBD1
length: 11
V: TRBV20-1
size: few
J: TRBJ1-2
DNA: TGCAGTGCTGTACAGGGGTATGGCTACACCTTC
CDR3: CSAVQGYGYTF

D: -
length: 13
V: TRBV6-6
size: -
J: TRBJ2-3
DNA: TGTGCCACGAGGGGAGGGGGGTCAGATACGCAGTATTTT
CDR3: CATRGGGSDTQYF

D: -
length: 12
V: TRBV20-1
size: few
J: TRBJ2-7
DNA: TGCAGTGCGGCTCCGCTTACCTACGAGCAGTACTTC
CDR3: CSAAPLTYEQYF

D: -
length: 14
V: TRBV7-9
size: many
J: TRBJ2-3
DNA: TGTGCCAGCAGCTTAATTGCGAGCACAGATACGCAGTATTTT
CDR3: CASSLIASTDTQYF

D: TRBD2
length: 13
V: TRBV6-5
size: -
J: TRBJ2-7
DNA: TGTGCCACCCGGGAGGGAAGCTCCTACGAGCAGTACTTC
CDR3: CATREGSSYEQYF

D: TRBD2
length: 15
V: TRBV7-3
size: many
J: TRBJ2-3
DNA: TGTGCCAGCAGCAAACGCGGGGGGCTCACAGATACGCAGTATTTT
CDR3: CASSKRGGLTDTQYF

D: -
length: 16
V: TRBV28
size: once
J: TRBJ2-7
DNA: TGTGCCAGCAGTTTCGTCCCGGGACGGGGGTTTAACGAGCAGTACTTC
CDR3: CASSFVPGRGFNEQYF

D: TRBD2
length: 16
V: TRBV2
size: -
J: TRBJ2-5
DNA: TGTGCCAGCATAAAGGATGGGCTAGCGGAGAAAGAGACCCAGTACTTC
CDR3: CASIKDGLAEKETQYF